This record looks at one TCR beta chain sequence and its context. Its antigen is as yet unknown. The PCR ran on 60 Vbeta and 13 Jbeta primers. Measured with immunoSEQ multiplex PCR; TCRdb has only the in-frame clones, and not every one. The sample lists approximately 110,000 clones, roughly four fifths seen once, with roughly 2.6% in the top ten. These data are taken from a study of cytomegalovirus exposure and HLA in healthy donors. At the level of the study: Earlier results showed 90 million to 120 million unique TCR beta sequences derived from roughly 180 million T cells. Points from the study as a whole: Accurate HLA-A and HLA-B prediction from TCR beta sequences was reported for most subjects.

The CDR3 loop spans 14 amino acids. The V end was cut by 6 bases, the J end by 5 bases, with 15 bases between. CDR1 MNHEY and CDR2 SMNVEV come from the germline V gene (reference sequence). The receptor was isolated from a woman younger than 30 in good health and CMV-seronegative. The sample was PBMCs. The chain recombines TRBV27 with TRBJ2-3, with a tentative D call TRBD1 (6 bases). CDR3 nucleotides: TGTGCCAGCAGCTTACAGGGAAGGGGAGATACGCAGTATTTT. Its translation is CASSLQGRGDTQYF.